A few counts support the clone carrying this TCR beta chain. The CDR3 sequence is 15 residues long. CDR1 is SGHDT and CDR2 is YYEEEE in the germline V gene. Trimming took 4 bases from V and 4 from J, leaving 17 bases between them. This entry comes from a study of CD8+ T cells in alopecia areata. Extraction of RNA preceded its reverse transcription into cDNA, which served as the sequencing template. The data were produced by immunoSEQ multiplex PCR, yet TCRdb's version contains in-frame clones alone and is incomplete. The data contain 200,000 to 250,000 clones, roughly 57% of them singletons. Alopecia areata patients provided lesional scalp punch biopsies and peripheral blood, both collected for the study.

The specimen was CD4+ T cells sorted from blood, collected at week 0. V usage is TRBV5-6 and J usage is TRBJ1-2; maybe TRBD1 (5 bases). The clonotype was recovered from a human donor with alopecia areata. CDR3: CASSADRLLSYGYTF. As DNA, the CDR3 is TGTGCCAGCAGCGCCGACAGACTGCTTAGCTATGGCTACACCTTC.